Listed below are T cell receptor beta chains from one sample, sequenced in a study of cytotoxic CD8 clonotypes in ibrutinib-treated CLL. Data came from immunoSEQ multiplex PCR; TCRdb stores just in-frame clones and leaves some out. In the table there are roughly 250,000 clones, 70% of which are singletons. Material: PBMCs, obtained after 24 months of ibrutinib treatment. These receptors were obtained from a human donor with chronic lymphocytic leukemia. CDR3s include the opening cysteine and the closing phenylalanine or tryptophan. The D gene is left open where the match is weak. Not every row has a clone size; where given, it reads once, few, many or a size class.

>-|TRBJ2-6|-|TRBV4-3
TGCGCCAGCAGCCCCTCGGTTTGGGGCTCCTCGGGGGCCAACGTCCTGACTTTC
CASSPSVWGSSGANVLTF
>TRBD1|TRBJ1-5|few|TRBV5-1
TGCGCCAGCAGCTTGACAGGGGTGGGCCAGCCCCAGCATTTT
CASSLTGVGQPQHF
>TRBD1|TRBJ2-5|once|TRBV28
TGTGCCAGCAGGGACGGGACCGGGACAGACCAAGAGACCCAGTACTTC
CASRDGTGTDQETQYF
>-|TRBJ1-5|-|TRBV6-5
TGTGCCAGCAGTTATAGGTTTGGTCAGCCCCAGCATTTT
CASSYRFGQPQHF
>-|TRBJ2-7|few|TRBV6-6
TGTGCCAGCCGGTTGGGACTGGCAGCCTACGAGCAGTACTTC
CASRLGLAAYEQYF
>-|TRBJ2-5|once|TRBV20-1
TGCGCCTTCCTTGGTCAAGAGACCCAGTACTTC
CAFLGQETQYF
>-|TRBJ1-1|-|TRBV20-1
TGCAGTGCTAGAGAGAACACTGAAGCTTTCTTT
CSARENTEAFF
>-|TRBJ2-3|few|TRBV9
TGTGCCAGCAGCGAAACGTTGGATACGCAGTATTTT
CASSETLDTQYF
>-|TRBJ2-5|few|TRBV20-1
TGCAGTGCTAGAATAGGGGAGACCCAGTACTTC
CSARIGETQYF
>-|TRBJ2-3|-|TRBV9
TGTGCCAGCAGCGTAGGAGTGTCAGATACGCAGTATTTT
CASSVGVSDTQYF